The entry below gives a single TCR beta chain sequence along with its context. Its antigen is as yet unknown. The entry originates in a study of T cells in localized non-small cell lung cancer. CDR1 is SGHKS, CDR2 YYEKEE, per germline (reference sequence). V was clipped by 3 bases and J by 0 bases, with 13 bases between them. CDR3 length equals 15 residues. Broader study findings: Heterogeneity is still possible, as just one tumor region was sequenced. Appearing in adjacent lung were a median approximately 60 of the top 100 tumor clones. Density of T cells in blood, when higher, went with longer overall survival. In uninvolved adjacent lung, T cell clonality reached its highest value, exceeding tumor.

The protocol was immunoSEQ multiplex PCR, while the TCRdb copy is restricted to in-frame clones and leaves out a portion. The table has about 21,000 clones, 70% to 90% seen once; the top ten hold approximately 24%. The chain couples TRBV5-5 to TRBJ2-7; D is possibly TRBD2 (6 bases). This sample comprised PBMCs, obtained before any cancer treatment. The clonotype comes from a man aged 40-75 years with stage II squamous cell lung carcinoma. Here the CDR3 reads CASSSGLLSSYEQYF. CDR3 sequence (DNA): TGTGCCAGCAGCTCGGGACTCCTGAGCTCCTACGAGCAGTACTTC.